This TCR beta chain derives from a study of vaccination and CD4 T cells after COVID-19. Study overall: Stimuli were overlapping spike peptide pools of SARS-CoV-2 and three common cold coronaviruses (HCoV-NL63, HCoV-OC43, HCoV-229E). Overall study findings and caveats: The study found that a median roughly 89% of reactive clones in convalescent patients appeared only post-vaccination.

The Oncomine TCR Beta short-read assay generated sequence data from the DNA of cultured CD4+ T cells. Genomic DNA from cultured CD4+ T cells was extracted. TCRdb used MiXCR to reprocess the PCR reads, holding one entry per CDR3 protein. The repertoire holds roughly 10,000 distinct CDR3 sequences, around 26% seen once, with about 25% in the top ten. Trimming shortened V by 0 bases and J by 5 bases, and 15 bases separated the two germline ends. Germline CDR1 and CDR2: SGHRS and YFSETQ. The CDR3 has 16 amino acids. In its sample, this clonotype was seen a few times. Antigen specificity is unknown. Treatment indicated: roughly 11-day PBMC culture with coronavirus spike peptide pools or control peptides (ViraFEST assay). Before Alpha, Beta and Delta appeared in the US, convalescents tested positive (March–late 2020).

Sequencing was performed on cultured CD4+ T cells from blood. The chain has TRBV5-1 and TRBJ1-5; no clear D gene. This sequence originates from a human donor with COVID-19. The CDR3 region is CASSLGFGLPYQPQHF. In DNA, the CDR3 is TGCGCCAGCAGCTTGGGGTTTGGGCTGCCTTATCAGCCCCAGCATTTT.